One T cell receptor (beta chain) is described in this entry. Its antigen is as yet unknown. The sample belongs to a study of post-analysis software for immune sequencing data. Sequencing libraries made from TCR beta cDNA carried unique molecular identifiers. Each sample of about 0.9 to 11 million input T cells yielded about 500,000 cDNA molecules, so each molecule approximated one T cell. TCRdb reprocessed the PCR reads via MiXCR and lists one record per CDR3 protein. The sample carries roughly 650,000 distinct CDR3 sequences, approximately 60% recorded once. V shed 4 bases and J shed 1 base, with 8 bases lying between them. From germline, CDR1 is SNHLY and CDR2 FYNNEI. The CDR3 loop spans 14 amino acids. Overall study results and limits: Compared against controls, patients with multiple sclerosis displayed significantly lower normalized Chao1 diversity. Relative to controls, patients had 4 or 5 TRBV segments at higher frequency, with TRBV5-6, TRBV5-1 and TRBV20-1 among these. F-measure co-clustering was strong for batch-matched samples.

This TCR was recovered from a girl aged 2 to 9 with multiple sclerosis. This chain links TRBV2 with TRBJ1-5, with no clear D. Sequencing used blood. The CDR3 region has the DNA TGTGCCAGCAGTGGCGGACTCAGCAATCAGCCCCAGCATTTT. This codes for CASSGGLSNQPQHF.